Described below is a single TCR beta chain sequence and its context. This clonotype has a handful of counts. What antigen it recognizes has not been identified. Base qualities are missing; no much larger clone stands one base away. The data derive from a study of T-cell reconstitution after alpha-beta-depleted transplantation in children (dated by TCRdb to 2016 to 2017). Broadly, across the study: The study quantitatively tracked T-cell immune reconstitution after TCRalphabeta/CD19-depleted allogeneic hematopoietic cell transplantation in children using TCR repertoire profiling.

The treatment or condition label corresponds to: allogeneic hematopoietic cell transplantation with graft depleted of TCRalphabeta T cells and CD19 B cells. TCRalphabeta/CD19-depleted allogeneic hematopoietic cell grafts were given to the transplant recipients, all of whom were children. General conclusions and limits of the study: About two months after transplant, the apparently early recovery of alphabetaT-cell counts reportedly depended on just several hundred clones that had expanded rapidly and came from non-depleted graft cells. In some patients, the high TCRbeta diversity seen at day 60 was put down to recipient T cells and intrathymic progenitors that had survived conditioning. Hyperexpanded clone frequencies declined over subsequent months; after one year, T-cell counts and TCRbeta diversity were mostly attributed to newly produced T cells.

The CDR3 spans 13 residues, from the cysteine through the phenylalanine. CDR3 DNA only is kept here, 39 bases in frame from base 1. For CDR1 and CDR2, the germline V gene (reference sequence) lists SEHNR and FQNEAQ. V is reduced by 8 bases and J by 3 bases, leaving a spacing of 14 bases between them. Library method: PCR. TCRdb shows the sequencer as Illumina HiSeq 2500. TCR library preparation used molecular barcoding, with unique molecular identifiers applied to normalize quantification of the TCRbeta repertoire. Using fastp trimming at Q25 and MiXCR clonotype assembly, TCRdb reanalyzed the public sequencing data and kept in-frame beta chains. One record per CDR3 amino acid sequence lists the most common genes and DNA. Present in this sample are hundreds of thousands of distinct CDR3 sequences, roughly 15% of which were seen just once. The ten largest make up approximately 5% of the sample.

The V gene is TRBV7-9 and the J gene is TRBJ2-7; the D gene identity is not certain. The specimen was PBMCs, mostly from graft donor cells, collected 360 days after TCRalphabeta/CD19-depleted stem cell transplant. This TCR came from a male patient aged 10 to 17 who had a stem cell transplant for acute lymphoblastic leukemia, so the T cells may come from the graft donor. The CDR3 amino acid sequence is: CASRASFLYEQYF. At the DNA level, the sequence is TGTGCCAGCCGGGCTTCCTTTCTCTACGAGCAGTACTTC. Extended through the reference TRBV7-9 and TRBJ2-7 proteins, this CDR3 yields the full variable domain: DTGVSQNPRHKITKRGQNVTFRCDPISEHNRLYWYRQTLGQGPEFLTYFQNEAQLEKSRLLSDRFSAERPKGSFSTLEIQRTEQGDSAMYLCASRASFLYEQYFGPGTRLTVT.